The entry that follows covers one T cell receptor (beta chain) sequence. No antigen is known for it. No base quality information exists; no much larger clone differs at one position. The immunoSEQ Assay, a bias-controlled multiplex PCR, was used to amplify TCRbeta CDR3 regions from genomic DNA. Per the source publication's procedure: Within the assay, amplification of reference gene primers was used to estimate how many nucleated cells each sample contained. To quantify the absolute abundance of each unique TCRbeta CDR3 rearrangement, sequence reads were collapsed and filtered. For each sample, productive Simpson clonality was calculated as the square root of Simpson's diversity index over productive rearrangements. The table was pulled from immuneACCESS by TCRdb, which kept in-frame rearrangements only. Such tables lose some clones; where checked, under half of the loss comes from unresolved V genes, and the rest has no known cause. V and J calls and clone size are copied from that table; D and trimming were computed from the DNA. For this sample the table gives approximately 150,000 clones, of which around 88% were detected only once. In total, the top ten clones hold roughly 30% of the sample.

The collaborating institutions used their own protocols to collect whole blood in K2EDTA tubes. Collaborator samples were shipped for TCRbeta analysis as frozen whole blood, isolated PBMCs, or DNA extracted from either sample type. The data are from a study of blood T cell repertoires in COVID-19 (dated by TCRdb to the early 2020s). Turning to the overall study: Collaborator samples came from the United States, Italy and Spain and covered acute and convalescent phases of COVID-19. The material from the prospective study consisted of cDNA or gDNA derived from T cells, B-cell-depleted T cells, or PBMCs. The dataset comprised deeply sampled blood TCRbeta repertoires from subjects exposed to, actively infected with, or recovered from COVID-19. The repertoires were made available in a free public database intended to serve as a resource for research on the immune response to SARS-CoV-2. The samples were drawn from the first 160 participants of the ongoing ImmuneRACE study and from over a thousand subjects provided by 6 global collaborators. The sample metadata nearly always contained a de-identified subject ID, COVID-19 status, age in years and sex. Where available, HLA class I and class II types were obtained from metadata supplied by the sample provider rather than from assay-based typing. Points the paper makes about the study in general: The quantity of clinical and demographic metadata differed by source and by participant and was supplied without curation.

Between the V and J ends, shortened by 1 base and 2 bases respectively, the junction contains 10 bases. Reading the germline V gene gives CDR1 SGHRS and CDR2 YFSETQ. From cysteine to phenylalanine, the CDR3 is 15 amino acids long. Only the CDR3 DNA stays, 45 bases, in frame from base 1. This clonotype was sampled from a human donor in a cohort sampled during active COVID-19. Source material: peripheral blood. Rearrangement joined TRBV5-1 to TRBJ2-1; the D gene lacks a confident call. The CDR3 corresponds to CASSLSQVAYNEQFF. The DNA sequence reads TGCGCCAGCAGCTTGAGTCAGGTCGCCTACAATGAGCAGTTCTTC.